These T cell receptor beta chains were read from a single sample in a study of blood T cell repertoires in COVID-19. Assay: immunoSEQ multiplex PCR; the TCRdb copy retains only in-frame clones and omits some. The profile shows some 260,000 clones, roughly 82% of them singletons. Source material: peripheral blood. These receptors were obtained from a woman at least 80 years old with active or convalescent COVID-19. Each CDR3 is given with its conserved first and last residue. The D gene is left open where the match is weak. For some rows the clone size is stated as once, few or many, or as a class when expanded; others skip it.

. TRBJ2-7 TRBV7-9 TRBD1 CASSPGQGFSYEQYF TGTGCCAGCAGCCCGGGACAGGGATTCTCCTACGAGCAGTACTTC
once TRBJ2-1 TRBV5-1 TRBD2 CASSLGGLVLEQFF TGCGCCAGCAGCTTGGGGGGACTAGTTCTTGAGCAGTTCTTC
few TRBJ1-5 TRBV28 TRBD1 CASSYTRDRQNQPQHF TGTGCCAGCAGTTATACCCGGGACAGACAAAATCAGCCCCAGCATTTT
. TRBJ2-1 TRBV15 TRBD1 CATSRDRTGGERQFF TGTGCCACCAGCAGAGATCGGACAGGTGGGGAGCGGCAGTTCTTC
. TRBJ2-1 TRBV28 TRBD1 CASSFWTGEGTYNEQFF TGTGCCAGCAGTTTTTGGACAGGGGAGGGGACTTACAATGAGCAGTTCTTC
. TRBJ2-2 TRBV5-4 TRBD2 CASSSTAGANTGELFF TGTGCCAGCAGCTCCACGGCGGGAGCAAACACCGGGGAGCTGTTTTTT
. TRBJ1-5 TRBV27 . CASSWRGPPNQPQHF TGTGCCAGCAGTTGGAGGGGTCCTCCCAATCAGCCCCAGCATTTT
. TRBJ1-6 TRBV7-9 . CASSWSSYNSPLHF TGTGCCAGCTCATGGAGCTCCTATAATTCACCCCTCCACTTT
once TRBJ2-5 TRBV29-1 TRBD2 CSVGGGASETQYF TGCAGCGTTGGCGGGGGGGCTTCAGAGACCCAGTACTTC
. TRBJ1-2 TRBV6-5 TRBD1 CASSYSETGRSGYTF TGTGCCAGCAGTTACTCGGAGACAGGGAGGAGTGGCTACACCTTC
. TRBJ1-3 TRBV3-1/TRBV3-2 . CASSLSAARNTIYF TGTGCCAGCAGCCTATCGGCGGCAAGGAACACCATATATTTT
. TRBJ2-5 TRBV5-4 TRBD2 CASSLNLAGGETQYF TGTGCCAGCAGCTTAAATCTAGCGGGGGGAGAGACCCAGTACTTC
. TRBJ2-5 TRBV24-1 TRBD1 CATSDFRDRTETQYF TGTGCCACCAGTGATTTTAGGGACAGGACCGAGACCCAGTACTTC
. TRBJ1-6 TRBV10-3 TRBD1 CAISEVGQGNSPLHF TGTGCCATCAGTGAAGTGGGACAGGGTAATTCACCCCTCCACTTT
. TRBJ2-1 TRBV10-3 TRBD2 CAISESIGGGDNEQFF TGTGCCATCAGTGAGTCGATTGGCGGGGGGGACAATGAGCAGTTCTTC
. TRBJ1-2 TRBV30 . CAWASGNYGYTF TGTGCCTGGGCGAGCGGCAACTATGGCTACACCTTC
. TRBJ1-1 TRBV6-2/TRBV6-3 . CASSPDRSQISNTEAFF TGTGCCAGCAGTCCCGACAGGAGTCAAATTTCGAACACTGAAGCTTTCTTT
. TRBJ2-2 TRBV9 TRBD2 CASSVPGLAGSGELFF TGTGCCAGCAGCGTCCCGGGACTAGCGGGCTCCGGGGAGCTGTTTTTT
. TRBJ2-5 TRBV19 TRBD2 CASSTSGGLETQYF TGTGCCAGTAGTACTAGCGGGGGCCTGGAGACCCAGTACTTC
. TRBJ2-1 TRBV2 TRBD1 CASSPDRVIGEQFF TGTGCCAGCAGCCCTGACAGGGTAATCGGTGAGCAGTTCTTC
. TRBJ2-3 TRBV7-9 TRBD2 CASSRAGSDTQYF TGTGCCAGCAGCAGAGCGGGGTCCGATACGCAGTATTTT
. TRBJ2-7 TRBV5-4 TRBD2 CASSLAGAGGPYEQYF TGTGCCAGCAGCTTGGCGGGAGCGGGGGGCCCCTACGAGCAGTACTTC
. TRBJ2-1 TRBV5-1 TRBD2 CASSLGPSGTSNYNEQFF TGCGCCAGCAGCTTGGGTCCTAGCGGGACCAGTAATTACAATGAGCAGTTCTTC